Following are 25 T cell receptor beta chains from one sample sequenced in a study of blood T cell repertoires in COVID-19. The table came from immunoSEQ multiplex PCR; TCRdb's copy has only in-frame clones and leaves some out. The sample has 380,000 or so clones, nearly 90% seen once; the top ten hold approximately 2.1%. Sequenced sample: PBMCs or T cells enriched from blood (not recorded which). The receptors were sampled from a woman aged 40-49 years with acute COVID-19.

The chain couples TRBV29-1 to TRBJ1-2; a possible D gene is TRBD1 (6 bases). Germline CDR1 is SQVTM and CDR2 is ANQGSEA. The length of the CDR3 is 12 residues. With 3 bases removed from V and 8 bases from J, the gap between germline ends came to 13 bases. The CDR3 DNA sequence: TGCAGCGTTGATTCAACCGGACAGGGCTACACCTTC. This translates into CSVDSTGQGYTF.

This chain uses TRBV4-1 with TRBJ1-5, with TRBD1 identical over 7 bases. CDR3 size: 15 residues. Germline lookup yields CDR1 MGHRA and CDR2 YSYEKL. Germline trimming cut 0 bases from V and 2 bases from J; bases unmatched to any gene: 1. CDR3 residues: CASSQDTGGNQPQHF. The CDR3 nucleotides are TGCGCCAGCAGCCAAGATACAGGGGGCAATCAGCCCCAGCATTTT.

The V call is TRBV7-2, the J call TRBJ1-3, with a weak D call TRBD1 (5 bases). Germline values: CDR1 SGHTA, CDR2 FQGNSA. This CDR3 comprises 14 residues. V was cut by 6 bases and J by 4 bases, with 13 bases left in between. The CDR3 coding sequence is TGTGCCAGCAGTCAGGGAAGTTCCGGAAACACCATATATTTT. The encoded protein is CASSQGSSGNTIYF.

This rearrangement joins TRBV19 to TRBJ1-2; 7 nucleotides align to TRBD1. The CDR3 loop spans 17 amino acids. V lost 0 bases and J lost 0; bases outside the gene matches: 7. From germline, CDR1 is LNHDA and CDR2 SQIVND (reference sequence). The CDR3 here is CASSIDRTGVTNYGYTF. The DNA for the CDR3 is TGTGCCAGTAGTATAGACCGAACAGGGGTGACTAACTATGGCTACACCTTC.

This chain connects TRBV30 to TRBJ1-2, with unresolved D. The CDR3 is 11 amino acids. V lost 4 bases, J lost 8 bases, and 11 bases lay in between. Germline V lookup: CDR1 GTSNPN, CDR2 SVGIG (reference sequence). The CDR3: CAWNAVLGYTF. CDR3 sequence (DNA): TGTGCCTGGAATGCGGTATTAGGCTACACCTTC. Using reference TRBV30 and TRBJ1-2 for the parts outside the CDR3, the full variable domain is SQTIHQWPATLVQPVGSPLSLECTVEGTSNPNLYWYRQAAGRGLQLLFYSVGIGQISSEVPQNLSASRPQDRQFILSSKKLLLSDSGFYLCAWNAVLGYTFGSGTRLTVV.

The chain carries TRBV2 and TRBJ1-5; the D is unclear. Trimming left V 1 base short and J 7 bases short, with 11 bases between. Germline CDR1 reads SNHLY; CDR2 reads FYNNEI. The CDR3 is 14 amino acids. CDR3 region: CASSEEGSGQPQHF. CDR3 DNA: TGTGCCAGCAGTGAAGAGGGTTCGGGGCAGCCCCAGCATTTT.

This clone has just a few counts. In DNA, the CDR3 is TGTGCCAGCAGCCCTTCTAGCGACCGTGAGACCCAGTACTTC. Its translation: CASSPSSDRETQYF. V is TRBV7-9 and J is TRBJ2-5, with D maybe TRBD2 (6 bases). V lost 5 bases to trimming and J lost 5 bases, with 15 bases between them. In germline, CDR1 is SEHNR, CDR2 FQNEAQ (reference sequence). The CDR3 covers 14 residues.

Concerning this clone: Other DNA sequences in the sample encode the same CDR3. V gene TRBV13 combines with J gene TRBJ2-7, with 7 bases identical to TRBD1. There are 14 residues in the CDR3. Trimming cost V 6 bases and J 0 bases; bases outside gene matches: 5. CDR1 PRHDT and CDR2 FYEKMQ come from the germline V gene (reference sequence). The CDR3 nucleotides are TGTGCCAGCAGTCCGGGACAGAGCTCCTACGAGCAGTACTTC. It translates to CASSPGQSSYEQYF.

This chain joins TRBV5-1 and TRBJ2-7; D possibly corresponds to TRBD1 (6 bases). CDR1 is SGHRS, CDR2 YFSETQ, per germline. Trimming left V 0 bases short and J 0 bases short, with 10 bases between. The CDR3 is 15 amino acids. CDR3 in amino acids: CASSLDGGGSYEQYF. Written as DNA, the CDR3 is TGCGCCAGCAGCTTGGATGGGGGCGGCTCCTACGAGCAGTACTTC.

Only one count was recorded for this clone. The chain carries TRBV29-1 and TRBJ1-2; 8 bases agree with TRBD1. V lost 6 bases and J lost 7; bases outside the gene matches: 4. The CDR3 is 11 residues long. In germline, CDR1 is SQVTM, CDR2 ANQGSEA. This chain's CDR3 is CSVDRGIGYTF. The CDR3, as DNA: TGCAGCGTCGACAGGGGAATTGGCTACACCTTC.

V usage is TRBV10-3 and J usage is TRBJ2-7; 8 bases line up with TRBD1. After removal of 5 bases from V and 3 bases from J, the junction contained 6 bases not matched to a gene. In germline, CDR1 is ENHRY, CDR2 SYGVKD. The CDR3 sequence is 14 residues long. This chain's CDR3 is CAISRDRGGYEQYF. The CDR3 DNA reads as TGTGCCATCAGTAGAGACAGGGGCGGCTACGAGCAGTACTTC.

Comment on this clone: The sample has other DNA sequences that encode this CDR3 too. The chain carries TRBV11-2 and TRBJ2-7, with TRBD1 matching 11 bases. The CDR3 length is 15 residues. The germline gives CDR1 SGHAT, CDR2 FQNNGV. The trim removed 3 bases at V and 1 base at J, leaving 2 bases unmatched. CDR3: CASSFGTGGSYEQYF. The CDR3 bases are TGTGCCAGCAGCTTCGGGACAGGGGGATCCTACGAGCAGTACTTC.

The CDR3 is CASSQGGGRYGEQFF. The CDR3 nucleotides are TGTGCCAGCAGCCAAGGGGGGGGCCGGTACGGTGAGCAGTTCTTC. This chain joins TRBV14 and TRBJ2-1; the D gene is possibly TRBD2 (7 bases). Per germline, CDR1 SGHDN and CDR2 FVKESK. The CDR3 contains 15 residues. Trimming cost V 1 base and J 9 bases, with 16 bases left between them.

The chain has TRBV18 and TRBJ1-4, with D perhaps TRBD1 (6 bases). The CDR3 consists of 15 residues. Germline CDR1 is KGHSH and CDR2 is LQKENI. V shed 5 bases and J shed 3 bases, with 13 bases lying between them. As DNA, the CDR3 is TGTGCCAGCTCAACCACAGGGAATGCTAATGAAAAACTGTTTTTT. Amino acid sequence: CASSTTGNANEKLFF.

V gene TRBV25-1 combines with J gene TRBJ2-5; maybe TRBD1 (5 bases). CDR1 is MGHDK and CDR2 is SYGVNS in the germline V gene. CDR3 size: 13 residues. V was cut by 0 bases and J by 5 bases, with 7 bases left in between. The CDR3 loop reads CASSEYKGETQYF. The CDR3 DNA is TGTGCCAGCAGTGAATATAAGGGGGAGACCCAGTACTTC.

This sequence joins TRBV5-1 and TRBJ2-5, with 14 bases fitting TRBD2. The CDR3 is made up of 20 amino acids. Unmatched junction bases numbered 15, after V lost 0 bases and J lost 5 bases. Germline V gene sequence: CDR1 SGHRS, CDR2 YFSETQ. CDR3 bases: TGCGCCAGCAGCTTGGCCACCGGGACTAGCGGGGGTGGTAAGTGGGAGACCCAGTACTTC. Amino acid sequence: CASSLATGTSGGGKWETQYF.

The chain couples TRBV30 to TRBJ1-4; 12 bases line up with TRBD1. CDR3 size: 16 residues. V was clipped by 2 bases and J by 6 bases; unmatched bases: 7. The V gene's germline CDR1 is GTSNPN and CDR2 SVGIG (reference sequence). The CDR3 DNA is TGTGCCTGGAGTACCGGGACAGGGGGCGCATATGAAAAACTGTTTTTT. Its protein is CAWSTGTGGAYEKLFF.

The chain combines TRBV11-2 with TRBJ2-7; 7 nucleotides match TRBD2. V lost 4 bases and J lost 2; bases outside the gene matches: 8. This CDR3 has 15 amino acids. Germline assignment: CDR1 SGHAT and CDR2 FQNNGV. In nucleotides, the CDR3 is TGTGCCAGCAGCTCCCTTTCGGGAGGAACCTACGAGCAGTACTTC. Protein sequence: CASSSLSGGTYEQYF.

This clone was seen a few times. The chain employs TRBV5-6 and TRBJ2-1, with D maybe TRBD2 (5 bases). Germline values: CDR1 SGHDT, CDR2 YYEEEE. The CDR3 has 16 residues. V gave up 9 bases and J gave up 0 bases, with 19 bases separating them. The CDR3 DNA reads TGTGCCACAGAAAATCAGCGGCGGGTCTCCTACAATGAGCAGTTCTTC. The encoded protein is CATENQRRVSYNEQFF.

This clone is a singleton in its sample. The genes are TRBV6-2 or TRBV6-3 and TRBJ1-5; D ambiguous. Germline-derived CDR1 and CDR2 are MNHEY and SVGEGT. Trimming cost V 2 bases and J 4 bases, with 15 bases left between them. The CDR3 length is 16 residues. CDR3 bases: TGTGCCAGCAGTTACACCACGGCCCGGCGGAATCAGCCCCAGCATTTT. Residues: CASSYTTARRNQPQHF.

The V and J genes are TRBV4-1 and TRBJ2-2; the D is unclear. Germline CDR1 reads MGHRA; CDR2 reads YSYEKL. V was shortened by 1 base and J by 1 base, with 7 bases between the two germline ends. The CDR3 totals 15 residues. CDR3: CASSQVHQNTGELFF. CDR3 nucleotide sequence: TGCGCCAGCAGCCAAGTTCATCAGAACACCGGGGAGCTGTTTTTT.

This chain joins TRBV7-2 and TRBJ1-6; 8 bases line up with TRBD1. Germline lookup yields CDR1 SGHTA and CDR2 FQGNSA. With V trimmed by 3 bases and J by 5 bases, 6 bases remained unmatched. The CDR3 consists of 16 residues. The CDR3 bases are TGTGCCAGCAGCTTTCACAGGGGGGGAAATAATTCACCCCTCCACTTT. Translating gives CASSFHRGGNNSPLHF.

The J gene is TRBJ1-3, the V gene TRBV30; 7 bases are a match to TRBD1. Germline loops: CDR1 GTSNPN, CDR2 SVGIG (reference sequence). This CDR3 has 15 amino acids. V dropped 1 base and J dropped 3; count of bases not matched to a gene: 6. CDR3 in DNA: TGTGCCTGGAGTGCGGGACAGCATAATGGAAACACCATATATTTT. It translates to CAWSAGQHNGNTIYF. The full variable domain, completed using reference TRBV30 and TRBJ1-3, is SQTIHQWPATLVQPVGSPLSLECTVEGTSNPNLYWYRQAAGRGLQLLFYSVGIGQISSEVPQNLSASRPQDRQFILSSKKLLLSDSGFYLCAWSAGQHNGNTIYFGEGSWLTVV.

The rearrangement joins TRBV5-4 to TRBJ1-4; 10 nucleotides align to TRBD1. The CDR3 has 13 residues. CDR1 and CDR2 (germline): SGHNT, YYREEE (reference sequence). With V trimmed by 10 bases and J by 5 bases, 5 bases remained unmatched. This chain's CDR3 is CAGQGGMNEKLFF. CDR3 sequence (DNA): TGTGCCGGACAGGGGGGTATGAATGAAAAACTGTTTTTT. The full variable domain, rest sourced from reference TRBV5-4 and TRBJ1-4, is ETGVTQSPTHLIKTRGQQVTLRCSSQSGHNTVSWYQQALGQGPQFIFQYYREEENGRGNFPPRFSGLQFPNYSSELNVNALELDDSALYLCAGQGGMNEKLFFGSGTQLSVL.

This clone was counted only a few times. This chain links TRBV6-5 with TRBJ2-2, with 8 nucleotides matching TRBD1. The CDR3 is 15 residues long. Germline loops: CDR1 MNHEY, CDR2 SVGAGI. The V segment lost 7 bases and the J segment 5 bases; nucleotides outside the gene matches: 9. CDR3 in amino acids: CASILDRVETGELFF. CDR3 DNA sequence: TGTGCCAGCATTCTGGACAGGGTAGAGACCGGGGAGCTGTTTTTT.